This T cell receptor beta chain emerged from a study of blood T cell repertoires in COVID-19. In the original processing: By means of reference gene primer amplification, nucleated cell counts were estimated. The data were produced by immunoSEQ multiplex PCR, yet TCRdb's version contains in-frame clones alone and is incomplete. Clonal size and the V and J genes are those of that table, whereas D and trimming came from the DNA. The data hold some 700,000 clones, with 85% to 90% observed a single time. The CDR3 loop spans 15 amino acids. CDR1 is MGHRA, CDR2 YSYEKL, per germline. V was trimmed by 0 bases and J by 4 bases, leaving 12 bases between them.

This TCR derives from a young woman with acute or convalescent COVID-19. The chain uses TRBV4-1 and TRBJ2-5, with D uncertain. The sample taken for sequencing was peripheral blood. The CDR3 is CASSQEWAERETQYF. The CDR3 region has the DNA TGCGCCAGCAGCCAAGAGTGGGCAGAAAGAGAGACCCAGTACTTC.